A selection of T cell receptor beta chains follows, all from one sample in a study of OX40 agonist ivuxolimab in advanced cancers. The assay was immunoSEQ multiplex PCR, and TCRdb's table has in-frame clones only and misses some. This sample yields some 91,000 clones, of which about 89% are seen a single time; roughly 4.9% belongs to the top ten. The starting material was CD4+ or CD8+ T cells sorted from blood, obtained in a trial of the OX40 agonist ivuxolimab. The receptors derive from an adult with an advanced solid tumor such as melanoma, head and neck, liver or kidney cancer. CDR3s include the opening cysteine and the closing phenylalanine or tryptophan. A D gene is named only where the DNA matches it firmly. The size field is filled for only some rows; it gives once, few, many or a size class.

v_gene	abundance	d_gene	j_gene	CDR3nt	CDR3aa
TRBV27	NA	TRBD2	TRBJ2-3	TGTGCCAGCAGTTTACCCGGGACTAGCGGGATACTAGATACGCAGTATTTT	CASSLPGTSGILDTQYF
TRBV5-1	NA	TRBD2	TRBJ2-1	TGCGCCAGCCTTCTTTCTAGCGGGGGCTCCTACAATGAGCAGTTCTTC	CASLLSSGGSYNEQFF
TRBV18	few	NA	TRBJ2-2	TGTGCCAGCTCCCGGACAGAGAACACCGGGGAGCTGTTTTTT	CASSRTENTGELFF
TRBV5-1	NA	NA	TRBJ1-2	TGCGCCAGCAGCCTTGGGTCAGAGACCTATGGCTACACCTTC	CASSLGSETYGYTF
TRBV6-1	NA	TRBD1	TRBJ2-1	TGTGCCAGCACTGGGACAGGGAGGGTCGATGAGCAGTTCTTC	CASTGTGRVDEQFF
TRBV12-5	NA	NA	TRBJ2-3	TGTGCTAGTGGTCCGAGGACAGATACGCAGTATTTT	CASGPRTDTQYF
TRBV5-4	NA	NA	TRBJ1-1	TGTGCCAGCAACTTCTTCTTAGGCGCTGAAGCTTTCTTT	CASNFFLGAEAFF
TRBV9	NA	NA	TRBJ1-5	TGTGCCAGCAGCGTCTCAGGGGATCAGCCCCAGCATTTT	CASSVSGDQPQHF
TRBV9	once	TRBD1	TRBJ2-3	TGTGCCAGCAGCGAGGACAGGGGCGGGGATACGCAGTATTTT	CASSEDRGGDTQYF
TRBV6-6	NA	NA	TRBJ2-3	TGTGCCAGCAGTTACTCGAGCCGGGTCTACACAGATACGCAGTATTTT	CASSYSSRVYTDTQYF
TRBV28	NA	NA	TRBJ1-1	TGTGCCAGCCGAACCGCCTCAGGGTCCACTGAAGCTTTCTTT	CASRTASGSTEAFF
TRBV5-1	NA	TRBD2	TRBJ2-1	TGCGCCAGCAGCTTGGGTGCGGGGGGACTAGCGGGGACACTCTACAATGAGCAGTTCTTC	CASSLGAGGLAGTLYNEQFF
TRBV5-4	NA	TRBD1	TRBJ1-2	TGTGCCAGCAGCTCGGGGTCCTACGACAGGGTTGTGTATGGCTACACCTTC	CASSSGSYDRVVYGYTF
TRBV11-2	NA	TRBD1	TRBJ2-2	TGTGCCAGCAGCTTAAGACAGGGGGCGACCGGGGAGCTGTTTTTT	CASSLRQGATGELFF
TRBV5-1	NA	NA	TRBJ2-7	TGCGCCAGCAGCTCCTCCGGGGAGCAGTACTTC	CASSSSGEQYF
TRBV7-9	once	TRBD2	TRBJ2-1	TGTGCCAGCAGCCCGACTAGCGGGAGGGCCAATGAGCAGTTCTTC	CASSPTSGRANEQFF
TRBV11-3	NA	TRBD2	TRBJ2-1	TGTGCCAGCAGCCAGGGACTAGCGGATTCTTCGAGCTCCTACAATGAGCAGTTCTTC	CASSQGLADSSSSYNEQFF
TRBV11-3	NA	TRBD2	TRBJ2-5	TGTGCCAGCAGCCCGCGGAGACTAGCGGGACTAGCTCAAGAGACCCAGTACTTC	CASSPRRLAGLAQETQYF
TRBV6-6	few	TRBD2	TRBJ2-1	TGTGCCAGCAGGGGAACAAGCGGGAGGGGGGGAAATGAGCAGTTCTTC	CASRGTSGRGGNEQFF
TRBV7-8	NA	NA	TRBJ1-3	TGTGCCAGCAGCTTAGAACAGTTCTCTGGAAACACCATATATTTT	CASSLEQFSGNTIYF
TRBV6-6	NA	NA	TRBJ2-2	TGTGCCAGCAGCCACTCCCCGGGGGCTAACACCGGGGAGCTGTTTTTT	CASSHSPGANTGELFF
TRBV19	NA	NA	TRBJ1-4	TGTGCCAGTAGTACACCCGGGGGGTTAGGGGAAAAACTGTTTTTT	CASSTPGGLGEKLFF
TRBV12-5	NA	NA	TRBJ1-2	TGTGCTAGTGGTTTGGACTTGGATATTAACTATGGCTACACCTTC	CASGLDLDINYGYTF
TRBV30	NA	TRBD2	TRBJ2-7	TGTGCCTGGAGCGGGGGGACCTCCGGCGAGCAGTACTTC	CAWSGGTSGEQYF
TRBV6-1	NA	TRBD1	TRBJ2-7	TGTGCCAGCAGCGGGGACAGGGGCGAGCAGTACTTC	CASSGDRGEQYF
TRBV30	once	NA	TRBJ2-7	TGTGCCTGGAGTGTATACTGGCGACCCTACGAGCAGTACTTC	CAWSVYWRPYEQYF
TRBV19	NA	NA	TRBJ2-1	TGTGCCAGTAGTATAAATGTTGACAATGAGCAGTTCTTC	CASSINVDNEQFF
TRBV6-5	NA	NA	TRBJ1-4	TGTGCCAGCCGATACAGGGCGAGTGAAAAACTGTTTTTT	CASRYRASEKLFF
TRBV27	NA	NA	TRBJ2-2	TGTGCCAGCAGTTTCTTGGGGGTCGGGGAGCTGTTTTTT	CASSFLGVGELFF
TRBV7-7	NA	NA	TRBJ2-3	TGTGCTAGCAGCTCTAGCGGACAGTATACGCAGTATTTT	CASSSSGQYTQYF
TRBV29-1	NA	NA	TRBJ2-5	TGCAGCGTTGAAGATCATACGCGGTTTCAAGAGACCCAGTACTTC	CSVEDHTRFQETQYF
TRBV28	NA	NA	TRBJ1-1	TGTGCCAGCAGCAAAGCAGGTAGTAGCACTGAAGCTTTCTTT	CASSKAGSSTEAFF
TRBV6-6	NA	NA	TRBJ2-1	TGTGCCAGCAGTTACGCCTCCTACAATGAGCAGTTCTTC	CASSYASYNEQFF
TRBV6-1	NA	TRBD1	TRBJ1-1	TGTGCCAGCAGGGATACTTGGGGACAGGGGTTTGAAGCTTTCTTT	CASRDTWGQGFEAFF
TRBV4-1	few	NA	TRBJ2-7	TGCGCCAGCAGCCAAGGGGACTCACAGATCTTTCAGGGCTACGAGCAGTACTTC	CASSQGDSQIFQGYEQYF
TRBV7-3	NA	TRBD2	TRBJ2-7	TGTGCCAGCAGCCCCGGACTAGCGGGTACCTACGAGCAGTACTTC	CASSPGLAGTYEQYF
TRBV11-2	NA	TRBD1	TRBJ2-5	TGTGCCAGCAGCTTAGACGGGACAGGGAGGGAGACCCAGTACTTC	CASSLDGTGRETQYF
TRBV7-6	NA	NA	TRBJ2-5	TGTGCCAGCAGCTTAGCGCATTCCCAAGAGACCCAGTACTTC	CASSLAHSQETQYF
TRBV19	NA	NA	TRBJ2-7	TGTGCCAGTAGCCCTCAGGGGTTCTCCTACGAGCAGTACTTC	CASSPQGFSYEQYF
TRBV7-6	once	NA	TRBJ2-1	TGTGCCAGCAGCTTAGCACAATATCAAACCAATGAGCAGTTCTTC	CASSLAQYQTNEQFF
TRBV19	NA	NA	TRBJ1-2	TGTGCCAGTAGATCGGACCGGGACGGAGACTATGGCTACACCTTC	CASRSDRDGDYGYTF
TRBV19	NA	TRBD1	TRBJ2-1	TGTGCCAGTAGTCCGCGGACAGGGTTCTACAATGAGCAGTTCTTC	CASSPRTGFYNEQFF
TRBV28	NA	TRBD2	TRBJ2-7	TGTGCCAGCAGTTCAGCATGGGAAGCGGGAGAATTC	CASSSAWEAGEF